This TCR beta chain was captured by sequencing in a study of blood T cell repertoires in COVID-19. Method: immunoSEQ multiplex PCR; TCRdb's copy keeps in-frame clones and lacks some. The sample lists 200,000 or so clones, around 89% seen once, with roughly 8.4% in the top ten. Individuals aged 18 to 89 years were recruited from about two dozen US areas. Clinical histories supplied by participants themselves formed the basis of cohort assignment. The specimen was PBMCs or T cells enriched from blood (not recorded which). The source is a woman aged 18-30 years who had recovered from COVID-19.

The CDR3 coding sequence is TGTGCCAGCACCCCACAGGGCTACGGGAACACTGAAGCTTTCTTT. Translating gives CASTPQGYGNTEAFF. The chain employs TRBV7-2 and TRBJ1-1; perhaps TRBD1 as D (6 bases). V was shortened by 7 bases and J by 1 base, with 16 bases between the two germline ends. This CDR3 contains 15 residues. Looked up from germline, CDR1 is SGHTA and CDR2 is FQGNSA. Full variable domain (outside the CDR3, taken from reference TRBV7-2 and TRBJ1-1): GAGVSQSPSNKVTEKGKDVELRCDPISGHTALYWYRQSLGQGLEFLIYFQGNSAPDKSGLPSDRFSAERTGGSVSTLTIQRTQQEDSAVYLCASTPQGYGNTEAFFGQGTRLTVV.